The 25 T cell receptor beta chains given below trace back to one sample, sequenced in a study of cytomegalovirus exposure and HLA in healthy donors. Vbeta (60) and Jbeta (13) primers were used in the PCR. This table comes from immunoSEQ multiplex PCR, and its TCRdb copy is limited to in-frame clones, with some not included. The sample gives under 200,000 clones, around 79% of which show up once; more than 0.5% is in the top ten. The sequencing sample was made of PBMCs. Receptors were obtained from a woman between 50 and 59 years old in good health and CMV-seronegative.

The chain joins TRBV28 to TRBJ1-2; 7 nucleotides line up with TRBD1. J was trimmed by 7 bases and V by 5 bases; bases with no gene match: 10. This CDR3 spans 14 amino acids. In germline, CDR1 is MDHEN, CDR2 SYDVKM. The CDR3 DNA reads as TGTGCCAGCAGTACATCCGGGACAGCCACTGGCTACACCTTC. This sequence encodes CASSTSGTATGYTF.

The V call is TRBV6-5, the J call TRBJ1-2, with D possibly matching TRBD1 (6 bases). Germline V gene sequence: CDR1 MNHEY, CDR2 SVGAGI. V was clipped by 6 bases and J by 2 bases, with 10 bases between them. The CDR3 has 13 amino acids. The CDR3 region is CASSRDRNYGYTF. DNA for the CDR3: TGTGCCAGCAGCCGAGACAGGAACTATGGCTACACCTTC.

The V and J genes are TRBV4-1 and TRBJ2-7, with 8 bases lining up with TRBD2. CDR1 and CDR2 (germline): MGHRA, YSYEKL. The CDR3 consists of 19 residues. Trimming removed 0 bases from V and 1 base from J; junction bases left unmatched: 14. In DNA form, the CDR3 reads TGCGCCAGCAGCCAAGATTGGAGCCGGGGTAGCGGGATTTCCTACGAGCAGTACTTC. The encoded protein is CASSQDWSRGSGISYEQYF.

The chain couples TRBV19 to TRBJ1-5, with a weak D call TRBD1 (5 bases). CDR1 is LNHDA and CDR2 is SQIVND in the germline V gene (reference sequence). The CDR3 loop spans 13 amino acids. Trimming cost V 7 bases and J 3 bases, with 10 bases left between them. The chain's CDR3 is CASKKDINQPQHF. In nucleotides, the CDR3 is TGTGCCAGTAAAAAGGACATCAATCAGCCCCAGCATTTT.

The chain employs TRBV6-6 and TRBJ2-2; 7 positions agree with TRBD2. Germline-derived CDR1 and CDR2 are MNHNY and SVGAGI (reference sequence). The CDR3 runs 14 residues. V lost 8 bases and J lost 7; bases outside the gene matches: 10. CDR3 in amino acids: CASVRERGVGELFF. CDR3 nucleotide sequence: TGTGCCAGCGTGCGGGAGAGAGGGGTCGGGGAGCTGTTTTTT.

The chain uses TRBV5-1 and TRBJ2-7; D is perhaps TRBD1 (5 bases). V was shortened by 0 bases and J by 7 bases, with 14 bases between the two germline ends. Germline-derived CDR1 and CDR2 are SGHRS and YFSETQ. CDR3 length: 14 amino acids. DNA for the CDR3: TGCGCCAGCAGCTTGGTCTCCAGGGTCACTGAGCAGTACTTC. It codes for CASSLVSRVTEQYF.

The V call is TRBV4-1, the J call TRBJ2-5; D not resolved. Germline CDR1 and CDR2: MGHRA and YSYEKL. There are 15 residues in the CDR3. V was cut by 4 bases and J by 3 bases, with 15 bases left in between. CDR3 region: CASSRLTRVEETQYF. In DNA form, the CDR3 reads TGCGCCAGCAGCCGCCTGACTCGGGTTGAAGAGACCCAGTACTTC.

This clone has more than one count but fewer than ten. The CDR3 sequence is CASSPQGWQPQHF. CDR3 in DNA: TGTGCCAGCAGTCCTCAGGGGTGGCAGCCCCAGCATTTT. V usage is TRBV27 and J usage is TRBJ1-5; TRBD1 might be the D (6 bases). The CDR3 totals 13 residues. The ends were cut back, 5 bases at V and 7 bases at J, with 12 bases in the middle. Germline V gene lookup returns CDR1 MNHEY and CDR2 SMNVEV (reference sequence).

This clone was counted a single time. The chain combines TRBV5-1 with TRBJ1-2, with D perhaps TRBD1 (5 bases). V shed 4 bases and J shed 4 bases, with 14 bases lying between them. The CDR3 covers 14 residues. The germline CDR1 and CDR2 sequences are SGHRS and YFSETQ. The CDR3 nucleotides read TGCGCCAGCAGCCCCGGAGGGGTCCGCTATGGCTACACCTTC. This codes for CASSPGGVRYGYTF.

The chain recombines TRBV9 with TRBJ2-2, with 12 positions matching TRBD1. The CDR3 is 17 amino acids. Trimming at V came to 4 bases and at J to 7 bases, leaving 11 bases not matched to a gene. Per germline, CDR1 SGDLS and CDR2 YYNGEE. The CDR3, as DNA: TGTGCCAGCAGCCCCCTCGGGACAGGGGGCGAAGGCGGGGAGCTGTTTTTT. Protein sequence: CASSPLGTGGEGGELFF.

This clone has only a few counts. This rearrangement joins TRBV10-3 to TRBJ2-7, with TRBD2 identical over 8 bases. This CDR3 spans 13 amino acids. Looked up from germline, CDR1 is ENHRY and CDR2 is SYGVKD. Trimming removed 5 bases from V and 0 bases from J; junction bases left unmatched: 0. The CDR3 sequence: CAISSGSSYEQYF. For the CDR3, the DNA is TGTGCCATCAGTAGCGGGAGCTCCTACGAGCAGTACTTC.

The chain recombines TRBV5-1 with TRBJ2-2; 12 nucleotides line up with TRBD1. Unmatched junction bases numbered 11, after V lost 7 bases and J lost 7 bases. The CDR3 consists of 16 residues. Germline V gives CDR1 SGHRS, CDR2 YFSETQ. CDR3 nucleotide sequence: TGCGCCAGCCGTTCCGGGACAGGGGGCTTCGGCGGGGAGCTGTTTTTT. Translation: CASRSGTGGFGGELFF.

This clone was counted once. The rearrangement uses TRBV2 and TRBJ1-4; the D is unclear. Trimming removed 3 bases from V and 1 base from J, with 6 bases in between. This CDR3 comprises 14 residues. CDR1 is SNHLY and CDR2 is FYNNEI in the germline V gene. The CDR3 DNA reads TGTGCCAGCAGTGACCGCGGAACTAATGAAAAACTGTTTTTT. This gives the protein CASSDRGTNEKLFF.

This chain joins TRBV5-1 and TRBJ2-7, with TRBD1 matching 8 bases. Trimming at V came to 4 bases and at J to 4 bases, leaving 7 bases not matched to a gene. CDR3 length: 14 residues. Per the germline V gene, CDR1 is SGHRS and CDR2 is YFSETQ. DNA for the CDR3: TGCGCCAGCAGCATTACGGGACAGGTTTACGAGCAGTACTTC. Encoded protein: CASSITGQVYEQYF.

The chain employs TRBV28 and TRBJ2-7; the D is unclear. CDR3 length: 12 residues. V was trimmed by 4 bases and J by 2 bases, leaving 6 bases between them. Germline CDR1 MDHEN, CDR2 SYDVKM. CDR3 coding DNA: TGTGCCAGCAGTTCTCTAACCTACGAGCAGTACTTC. Translation: CASSSLTYEQYF.

DNA of the CDR3: TGTGCCAGCTCCCCCGCCCACCGAGGGGGAATTGACATGAACACTGAAGCTTTCTTT. Translated, it gives CASSPAHRGGIDMNTEAFF. J is TRBJ1-1 and V is TRBV21-1; the D call TRBD1 from the table was never checked on the DNA. TRBV21-1 is shown as a pseudogene. This CDR3 is built from 19 residues.

The chain has TRBV27 and TRBJ1-4, with D possibly TRBD1 on 5 matching bases. V dropped 5 bases and J dropped 7 bases, with 17 bases sitting between them. The CDR3 contains 15 residues. Germline assignment: CDR1 MNHEY and CDR2 SMNVEV (reference sequence). In DNA form, the CDR3 reads TGTGCCAGCAGTCCCCAGCAGGGTAGGGCTGAAAAACTGTTTTTT. Its translation: CASSPQQGRAEKLFF.

This clone came up once. V gene TRBV19 combines with J gene TRBJ1-2; the match to TRBD1 covers 10 bases. This CDR3 is 15 amino acids long. The germline gives CDR1 LNHDA, CDR2 SQIVND (reference sequence). V trimming: 7 bases; J trimming: 2 bases; junction bases outside the gene matches: 7. This CDR3 is CASTKLGQGNYGYTF. CDR3 in DNA: TGTGCCAGTACCAAGCTGGGACAGGGGAACTATGGCTACACCTTC.

The chain combines TRBV19 with TRBJ2-3; 11 nucleotides agree with TRBD2. The CDR3 length is 16 residues. Germline assignment: CDR1 LNHDA and CDR2 SQIVND (reference sequence). V was clipped by 8 bases and J by 2 bases; unmatched bases: 9. The CDR3 coding sequence is TGTGCCAGTTCTCCTGGACTAGCGGGTATCACAGATACGCAGTATTTT. Its translation is CASSPGLAGITDTQYF.

This chain uses TRBV4-1 with TRBJ1-4; 12 bases map to TRBD1. Germline CDR1 reads MGHRA; CDR2 reads YSYEKL. V lost 3 bases to trimming and J lost 8 bases; unmatched junction nucleotides: 4. This CDR3 comprises 15 residues. CDR3 loop: CASSQGTGGAEKLFF. In DNA form, the CDR3 reads TGCGCCAGCAGCCAGGGGACAGGGGGCGCGGAAAAACTGTTTTTT.

The V gene is TRBV2, the J gene TRBJ1-3; D gene unclear. The CDR3 has 14 amino acids. Germline V CDR1 and CDR2: SNHLY, FYNNEI. Trimming left V 4 bases short and J 3 bases short, with 10 bases between. In nucleotides, the CDR3 is TGTGCCAGCAGTGCTAGTAGACTTGGAAACACCATATATTTT. Protein sequence: CASSASRLGNTIYF.

The gene calls are TRBV11-3 and TRBJ2-7; a weak D match, TRBD1 (6 bases). Between the trimmed V and J ends, which lost 4 bases and 6 bases, there was a span of 13 bases. The CDR3 is 13 amino acids. CDR1 is SGHNT and CDR2 is YENEEA in the germline V gene. CDR3 DNA sequence: TGTGCCAGCAGCTCACAGGGTCGGGGCGAGCAGTACTTC. Encoded protein: CASSSQGRGEQYF.

The CDR3 spells CAIKPGVPYEQYF. In DNA, the CDR3 is TGTGCCATCAAACCGGGGGTTCCCTACGAGCAGTACTTC. The chain is built from TRBV10-3 and TRBJ2-7; TRBD2 is a possible D gene (6 bases). The V gene's germline CDR1 is ENHRY and CDR2 SYGVKD. The V and J ends lost 7 bases and 2 bases respectively, with 12 bases between them. The CDR3 runs 13 residues.

The CDR3 is CASRWRGGLAADTQYF. For the CDR3, the DNA is TGTGCTTCTAGATGGAGGGGGGGACTAGCCGCAGATACGCAGTATTTT. The chain carries TRBV19 and TRBJ2-3; 9 bases map to TRBD2. The CDR3 has 16 residues. In germline, CDR1 is LNHDA, CDR2 SQIVND (reference sequence). Based on the CDR3 plus reference TRBV19 and TRBJ2-3, the full variable domain is DGGITQSPKYLFRKEGQNVTLSCEQNLNHDAMYWYRQDPGQGLRLIYYSQIVNDFQKGDIAEGYSVSREKKESFPLTVTSAQKNPTAFYLCASRWRGGLAADTQYFGPGTRLTVL.

The genes are TRBV5-1 and TRBJ2-7; D may be TRBD1 (6 bases). V was clipped by 7 bases and J by 4 bases, with 18 bases between them. From germline, CDR1 is SGHRS and CDR2 YFSETQ. This CDR3 has 14 residues. The CDR3, as DNA: TGCGCCAGCCGATCAGGGACACCTCGGTACGAGCAGTACTTC. Protein sequence: CASRSGTPRYEQYF.